These 31 T cell receptor beta chains came from one sample sequenced in a study of beta chain features in type 1 diabetes. Expressed TCRB transcripts were sequenced because the entire RNA isolate underwent reverse transcription. Assay: immunoSEQ multiplex PCR; the TCRdb copy retains only in-frame clones and omits some. The sample contains over 700,000 clones, 15% to 20% of which appear only once. Sequences were obtained from naive CD4+ T cells from blood. The origin of the receptors is a woman under 30 in good health.

The CDR3 spells CASSFLDRATNEQFF. CDR3 nucleotides: TGTGCCAGCAGTTTCTTGGACAGGGCAACCAATGAGCAGTTCTTC. This chain uses TRBV28 with TRBJ2-1, with 8 bases that match TRBD1. The germline gives CDR1 MDHEN, CDR2 SYDVKM. Trimming removed 3 bases from V and 6 bases from J; junction bases left unmatched: 7. The CDR3 has 15 amino acids.

This clone has a count of ten or more. Additional DNA sequences in this sample encode the identical CDR3. The chain links TRBV7-9 to TRBJ1-3, with D uncertain. Germline V gene sequence: CDR1 SEHNR, CDR2 FQNEAQ (reference sequence). The V end lost 1 base, the J end lost 0 bases, and 4 bases lay between the germline ends. The CDR3 is 14 amino acids. The CDR3 is CASSLGVSGNTIYF. Written as DNA, the CDR3 is TGTGCCAGCAGCTTAGGTGTCTCTGGAAACACCATATATTTT.

The V call is TRBV2, the J call TRBJ2-1; TRBD1 might be the D (7 bases). Germline V gives CDR1 SNHLY, CDR2 FYNNEI. The CDR3 totals 18 residues. Trimming removed 2 bases from V and 1 base from J, with 18 bases in between. The CDR3 reads CASSEYGGTVPSYNEQFF. In nucleotides, the CDR3 is TGTGCCAGCAGTGAATATGGAGGGACAGTACCATCCTACAATGAGCAGTTCTTC.

This clone was picked up a small number of times. The chain employs TRBV7-9 and TRBJ1-1, with D perhaps TRBD1 (6 bases). The V end was cut by 3 bases, the J end by 0 bases, with 23 bases between. Germline CDR1 and CDR2: SEHNR and FQNEAQ (reference sequence). CDR3 size: 19 residues. In nucleotides, the CDR3 is TGTGCCAGCAGCTTTAGTAGTGTCAGCAAAGGGGGAATGAACACTGAAGCTTTCTTT. Its protein is CASSFSSVSKGGMNTEAFF.

This clone was seen more than once but under ten times. The CDR3 region is CASRLAGGDEQFF. CDR3 bases: TGTGCCAGCAGATTAGCGGGAGGGGATGAGCAGTTCTTC. The gene calls are TRBV6-5 and TRBJ2-1; TRBD2 matches at 11 bases. J was trimmed by 8 bases and V by 6 bases; bases with no gene match: 3. The CDR3 runs 13 residues. The germline gives CDR1 MNHEY, CDR2 SVGAGI.

CDR3 DNA: TGTGCCGTACCGAACAGCGGGAGGGCCAATGAGCAGTTCTTC. Translated: CAVPNSGRANEQFF. The chain combines TRBV7-9 with TRBJ2-1; 10 positions agree with TRBD2. Germline CDR1 and CDR2: SEHNR and FQNEAQ (reference sequence). The J segment lost 6 bases and the V segment lost 11 bases, leaving 10 bases of the junction unmatched. The CDR3 is 14 amino acids.

This chain links TRBV11-2 with TRBJ2-1, with 9 bases matching TRBD1. The V gene's germline CDR1 is SGHAT and CDR2 FQNNGV. J was trimmed by 6 bases and V by 4 bases; bases with no gene match: 13. The CDR3 length is 17 residues. This CDR3 is CASSSGWGQGARNEQFF. CDR3 nucleotide sequence: TGTGCCAGCAGCTCGGGGTGGGGACAGGGTGCCCGCAATGAGCAGTTCTTC.

The genes are TRBV5-1 and TRBJ2-1; D possibly corresponds to TRBD1 (6 bases). Germline-derived CDR1 and CDR2 are SGHRS and YFSETQ. CDR3 length: 16 amino acids. V lost 6 bases to trimming and J lost 3 bases, with 19 bases between them. DNA for the CDR3: TGCGCCAGCACCCTCCGACAGGCATCAAACTACAATGAGCAGTTCTTC. Residues: CASTLRQASNYNEQFF.

This chain's CDR3 is CASSGLADTQYF. The CDR3 region has the DNA TGTGCCAGCAGCGGGTTGGCAGATACGCAGTATTTT. This sequence joins TRBV6-6 and TRBJ2-3; D is unresolved. V gave up 6 bases and J gave up 4 bases, with 8 bases separating them. The CDR3 spans 12 residues. Germline V lookup: CDR1 MNHNY, CDR2 SVGAGI (reference sequence).

The V gene is TRBV7-9, the J gene TRBJ1-2, with 9 bases that match TRBD1. The CDR3 is 13 residues long. V shed 3 bases, J shed 8 bases, and the junction held 4 bases outside the gene matches. The germline V gene has CDR1 SEHNR and CDR2 FQNEAQ (reference sequence). The CDR3 DNA follows: TGTGCCAGCAGCTTTCGGACAGGGGACGGCTACACCTTC. It specifies CASSFRTGDGYTF.

This clone came up a few times. The J gene is TRBJ2-2, the V gene TRBV9, with 10 nucleotides matching TRBD2. CDR3 length: 15 amino acids. Germline V gives CDR1 SGDLS, CDR2 YYNGEE. Trimming cost V 2 bases and J 5 bases; bases outside gene matches: 3. CDR3 DNA sequence: TGTGCCAGCAGCGTGATAGCGGGAGGAACCGGGGAGCTGTTTTTT. Translation gives CASSVIAGGTGELFF.

This clone has more than one count but fewer than ten. V usage is TRBV28 and J usage is TRBJ2-3; D is unclear. The CDR3 sequence is 17 residues long. V lost 3 bases and J 4 bases, leaving 20 bases between the germline ends. Germline CDR1 and CDR2: MDHEN and SYDVKM. The CDR3 nucleotides read TGTGCCAGCAGTTTTTCCGGCCTTGCATTCGGCGCAGATACGCAGTATTTT. This encodes CASSFSGLAFGADTQYF.

This clone has only a few counts. The rearrangement links TRBV18 to TRBJ2-1, with 14 bases lining up with TRBD2. Germline V lookup: CDR1 KGHSH, CDR2 LQKENI. The CDR3 length is 19 residues. V lost 3 bases to trimming and J lost 0 bases; unmatched junction nucleotides: 7. Written as DNA, the CDR3 is TGTGCCAGCTCACCTCCGGGACTAGCGGGAGACAGCTCCTACAATGAGCAGTTCTTC. It codes for CASSPPGLAGDSSYNEQFF.

This clone has more than one count but fewer than ten. This sequence joins TRBV7-3 and TRBJ2-6; no clear D. CDR1 SGHTA and CDR2 FQGTGA come from the germline V gene. The CDR3 sequence is 15 residues long. V was pared by 1 base and J by 2 bases, with 6 bases between. In DNA, the CDR3 is TGTGCCAGCAGCTTAAGAACAGCTGGGGCCAACGTCCTGACTTTC. This gives the protein CASSLRTAGANVLTF.

A few counts support this clone. The V call is TRBV5-4, the J call TRBJ2-1; D gene unclear. V lost 3 bases, J lost 4 bases, and 11 bases lay in between. Germline V gives CDR1 SGHNT, CDR2 YYREEE (reference sequence). This CDR3 has 14 amino acids. CDR3 bases: TGTGCCAGCAGCTCAAACGGGCCTTACAATGAGCAGTTCTTC. Its translation is CASSSNGPYNEQFF.

The chain couples TRBV28 to TRBJ2-7, with 12 bases identical to TRBD2. The V and J ends lost 10 bases and 2 bases, in that order; junction bases with no gene match: 15. In germline, CDR1 is MDHEN, CDR2 SYDVKM. The CDR3 contains 17 residues. CDR3 sequence reads: CATSHSFLAGGPYEQYF. CDR3 coding DNA: TGTGCCACCTCACACTCCTTCCTAGCGGGAGGGCCCTACGAGCAGTACTTC.

The chain links TRBV2 to TRBJ2-7; tentative D call: TRBD2 (5 bases). Trimming removed 3 bases at V and 2 bases at J, with 20 bases between. Per the germline V gene, CDR1 is SNHLY and CDR2 is FYNNEI. The CDR3 covers 17 residues. DNA of the CDR3: TGTGCCAGCAGTGACCCGAAGGACTTCTACCCCCCCTACGAGCAGTACTTC. As protein: CASSDPKDFYPPYEQYF.

In this sample, this clone turned up a few times. The J gene is TRBJ2-3, the V gene TRBV4-3; 8 bases agree with TRBD2. The trim removed 4 bases at V and 2 bases at J, leaving 11 bases unmatched. Germline V CDR1 and CDR2: LGHNA, YSLEER. CDR3 length: 17 amino acids. The CDR3 sequence: CASSPSGGAGVTDTQYF. CDR3 in DNA: TGCGCCAGCAGCCCGAGCGGGGGAGCGGGAGTCACAGATACGCAGTATTTT.

The chain is built from TRBV19 and TRBJ2-7; TRBD1 or TRBD2 may be the D gene (5 bases each). V dropped 3 bases and J dropped 7 bases, with 19 bases sitting between them. The germline gives CDR1 LNHDA, CDR2 SQIVND (reference sequence). The CDR3 contains 15 residues. Written as DNA, the CDR3 is TGTGCCAGTAGTATTAGAGGGGAAGTACTTCGGGAGCAGTACTTC. Translated: CASSIRGEVLREQYF.

The CDR3 coding sequence is TGTGCCAGCAGCCGGTACCTCGCGCACATCTACAATGAGCAGTTCTTC. This sequence encodes CASSRYLAHIYNEQFF. This rearrangement joins TRBV7-9 to TRBJ2-1; D is undetermined. This CDR3 contains 16 residues. Looked up from germline, CDR1 is SEHNR and CDR2 is FQNEAQ (reference sequence). Trimming cost V 5 bases and J 3 bases, with 17 bases left between them.

This clone was seen a handful of times. Here the CDR3 reads CASSFQGVAGNTIYF. The CDR3 DNA follows: TGTGCCAGCAGCTTTCAGGGAGTAGCTGGAAACACCATATATTTT. The chain links TRBV7-2 to TRBJ1-3, with a tentative D call TRBD1 (5 bases). Trimming cost V 3 bases and J 2 bases, with 11 bases left between them. Germline loops: CDR1 SGHTA, CDR2 FQGNSA. The CDR3 has 15 amino acids.

This CDR3 is CASSRGTSPSGANVLTF. The CDR3 nucleotides are TGTGCCAGTAGTCGGGGGACTAGCCCCTCGGGGGCCAACGTCCTGACTTTC. The rearrangement joins TRBV19 to TRBJ2-6, with TRBD2 matching over 9 bases. J gave up 4 bases and V 5 bases, and 9 bases lay outside the gene matches. Germline V lookup: CDR1 LNHDA, CDR2 SQIVND (reference sequence). This CDR3 is 17 amino acids long.

In this sample, this clone turned up a few times. J is TRBJ1-5 and V is TRBV7-9; 10 positions agree with TRBD1. The CDR3 consists of 15 residues. In germline, CDR1 is SEHNR, CDR2 FQNEAQ (reference sequence). Trimming removed 5 bases from V and 4 bases from J; junction bases left unmatched: 5. CDR3 sequence reads: CASSTVGQGNQPQHF. The CDR3 DNA is TGTGCCAGCAGCACGGTGGGACAGGGGAATCAGCCCCAGCATTTT.

The rearrangement uses TRBV29-1 and TRBJ1-2; a possible D gene is TRBD1 (6 bases). CDR1 is SQVTM and CDR2 is ANQGSEA in the germline V gene. With 7 bases removed from V and 0 bases from J, the gap between germline ends came to 15 bases. The CDR3 sequence is 14 residues long. Here the CDR3 reads CSAVKDSANYGYTF. CDR3 DNA sequence: TGCAGCGCCGTTAAGGACAGTGCTAACTATGGCTACACCTTC.

This chain links TRBV7-2 with TRBJ1-2, with 10 bases matching TRBD1. CDR1 and CDR2 from the germline V gene are SGHTA and FQGNSA. CDR3 length: 14 residues. J was trimmed by 5 bases and V by 7 bases; bases with no gene match: 7. CDR3 amino acids: CASMPGTGVYGYTF. In DNA form, the CDR3 reads TGTGCCAGCATGCCGGGGACAGGGGTTTATGGCTACACCTTC. Drawing the rest from reference TRBV7-2 and TRBJ1-2, the complete variable domain is GAGVSQSPSNKVTEKGKDVELRCDPISGHTALYWYRQSLGQGLEFLIYFQGNSAPDKSGLPSDRFSAERTGGSVSTLTIQRTQQEDSAVYLCASMPGTGVYGYTFGSGTRLTVV.

In this sample, this clone turned up a few times. The V gene is TRBV2, the J gene TRBJ1-4; the D gene is possibly TRBD1 (5 bases). The CDR3 consists of 12 residues. V lost 7 bases and J lost 12, with 15 bases in between. Germline CDR1 and CDR2: SNHLY and FYNNEI. CDR3 nucleotide sequence: TGTGCCAGCAACAGGTGGCGGGAGGAACTGTTTTTT. It specifies CASNRWREELFF.

This clone was found a few times. The chain is built from TRBV21-1 and TRBJ2-5; TRBD2, the table's D call, was not compared with the DNA. TRBV21-1 has pseudogene status. The CDR3 is made up of 19 amino acids. CDR3 bases: TGTGCCAGCAGCAAATTAGGAGCGGGACGAGTCATTGCGGGAGAGACCCAGTACTTC. It translates to CASSKLGAGRVIAGETQYF.

A few counts support this clone. The chain has TRBV18 and TRBJ1-1, with a weak D call TRBD1 (5 bases). Trimming took off 1 base at V and 5 bases at J, with 11 bases between the two ends. Germline V gives CDR1 KGHSH, CDR2 LQKENI. This CDR3 comprises 14 residues. The chain's CDR3 is CASSPLGGSTEAFF. Here the CDR3 DNA reads TGTGCCAGCTCACCACTTGGGGGGTCAACTGAAGCTTTCTTT. Full variable domain (outside the CDR3, taken from reference TRBV18 and TRBJ1-1): NAGVMQNPRHLVRRRGQEARLRCSPMKGHSHVYWYRQLPEEGLKFMVYLQKENIIDESGMPKERFSAEFPKEGPSILRIQQVVRGDSAAYFCASSPLGGSTEAFFGQGTRLTVV.

This clone was seen a few times. The gene calls are TRBV2 and TRBJ2-5, with TRBD2 matching over 7 bases. Trimming took 4 bases from V and 2 from J; bases not matched to a gene: 7. This CDR3 has 15 residues. Germline-derived CDR1 and CDR2 are SNHLY and FYNNEI. DNA for the CDR3: TGTGCCAGCAGTGTGGAGGCGGGAGCTCAAGAGACCCAGTACTTC. Protein sequence: CASSVEAGAQETQYF.

The chain has TRBV28 and TRBJ2-7; D gene uncertain. The germline CDR1 and CDR2 sequences are MDHEN and SYDVKM. The CDR3 sequence is 15 residues long. V was clipped by 6 bases and J by 2 bases, with 17 bases between them. The CDR3 nucleotides are TGTGCCAGCAGAAAGGCGTACCAAGTAGCCTACGAGCAGTACTTC. Its translation: CASRKAYQVAYEQYF.

This clone was counted only a few times. Other DNA sequences in the sample encode the same CDR3. The chain uses TRBV9 and TRBJ2-3, with TRBD2 identical over 11 bases. V was clipped by 2 bases and J by 1 base; unmatched bases: 0. Germline CDR1 and CDR2: SGDLS and YYNGEE. This CDR3 has 15 amino acids. CDR3 sequence: CASSVGLAGTDTQYF. The DNA for the CDR3 is TGTGCCAGCAGCGTGGGACTAGCGGGCACAGATACGCAGTATTTT.